This TCR beta chain was found in a study of tumor-infiltrating lymphocytes in glioblastoma multiforme (dated by TCRdb to 2017 to 2019). About the investigation overall: To test whether intratumoral genomic heterogeneity fosters TIL diversity, the study jointly examined somatic mutations, TIL diversity and immune response activity.

This clonotype has ten or more counts. Its antigen is currently not known. Within one base of it there is no much larger clone, and no base qualities were kept. Its CDR3 holds 14 amino acids, cysteine through phenylalanine. The retained sequence is limited to the CDR3, 42 bases, with the frame set at the first base. From a lookup of the germline V gene (reference sequence), CDR1 and CDR2 are SGHNT and YYREEE. The junction shows trimming of 5 bases on V and 0 bases on J, plus 11 bases between the germline ends. Points the paper makes about the study in general: Clone frequencies may be distorted by RNA-based TCR sequencing because unequal numbers of TCR transcripts are carried by T cells. T cells were not sorted into functional subsets, and such sorting was noted by the authors as a future improvement. Generalizability was limited because only one glioblastoma patient was included in the TCR and somatic mutation analysis.

For peripheral blood mononuclear cells, total RNA was isolated with TRIzol reagent and then purified using the RNeasy kit. Every RNA sample had an RNA integrity number above 6.5 and an OD 260/280 ratio above 1.9. TCRB libraries were constructed from RNA through three rounds of nested multiplex PCR following a modified ARM-PCR protocol with multiple V-beta primers and a C-beta primer. ProtoScript II Reverse Transcriptase and a C-beta primer were used to synthesize TCRB-specific cDNA from around 0.48 ug total RNA. For the TCRB libraries, no unique molecular identifiers were described. In the third PCR, barcodes and adapters were added over about 24 cycles with Deep VentR (exo-) polymerase, after which 250-500 bp bands were gel purified. TCRB libraries were sequenced on an Illumina HiSeq 2500 with 250 bp paired-end reads. The paper's processing steps were these. Trimmomatic was used to clean reads, FLASH to merge reads, MiGEC to assign V, D and J segments, and VDJtools to perform the analysis. Repertoire diversity was quantified with the Shannon-Wiener diversity index calculated using VDJtools. The raw public data were reprocessed by TCRdb itself: fastp quality trimming at Q25, MiXCR clonotype calling, in-frame beta chains only. Duplicate CDR3 protein sequences are folded into a single record with the most common DNA and genes. For this entry, the V and J calls and clone size follow TCRdb and not the study's own pipeline. For this sample the table gives almost 20,000 distinct CDR3 sequences, of which roughly 64% were detected only once. The ten largest clones take up around a sixth of the sample.

This clonotype was sampled from a male donor with glioblastoma. Recombination linked TRBV5-4 to TRBJ1-2; the best D guess is TRBD1, with 5 bases matching. Input material: peripheral blood. The CDR3 protein sequence reads: CASRTGTANYGYTF. At the DNA level, the sequence is TGTGCCAGCAGGACCGGGACTGCTAACTATGGCTACACCTTC.